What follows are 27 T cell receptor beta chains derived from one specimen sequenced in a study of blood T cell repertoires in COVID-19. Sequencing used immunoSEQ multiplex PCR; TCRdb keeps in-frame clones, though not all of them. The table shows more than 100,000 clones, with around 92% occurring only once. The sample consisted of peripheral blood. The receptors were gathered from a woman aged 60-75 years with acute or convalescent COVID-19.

The CDR3 DNA follows: TGTGCCAGCAGTTCAGCGGGAGGGGCCGACAATGAGCAGTTCTTC. Translating gives CASSSAGGADNEQFF. The V gene is TRBV28, the J gene TRBJ2-1, with 10 bases aligning to TRBD2. V trimming: 4 bases; J trimming: 5 bases; junction bases outside the gene matches: 5. The V gene's germline CDR1 is MDHEN and CDR2 SYDVKM. This CDR3 is 15 amino acids long. Together with reference TRBV28 and TRBJ2-1, the CDR3 gives the full variable domain: DVKVTQSSRYLVKRTGEKVFLECVQDMDHENMFWYRQDPGLGLRLIYFSYDVKMKEKGDIPEGYSVSREKKERFSLILESASTNQTSMYLCASSSAGGADNEQFFGPGTRLTVL.

CDR3 amino acids: CASSIQGSFNSPLHF. In DNA, the CDR3 is TGTGCCAGTAGTATACAGGGAAGTTTTAATTCACCCCTCCACTTT. The chain has TRBV19 and TRBJ1-6; tentatively, D is TRBD1 (5 bases). CDR1 LNHDA and CDR2 SQIVND come from the germline V gene (reference sequence). The CDR3 sequence is 15 residues long. Trimming took off 2 bases at V and 6 bases at J, with 11 bases between the two ends.

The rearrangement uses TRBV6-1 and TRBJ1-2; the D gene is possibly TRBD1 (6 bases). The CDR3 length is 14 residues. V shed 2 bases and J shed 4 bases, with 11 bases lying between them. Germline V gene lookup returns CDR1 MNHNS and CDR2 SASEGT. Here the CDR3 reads CASSESGGLYGYTF. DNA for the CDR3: TGTGCCAGCAGTGAATCGGGGGGGCTCTATGGCTACACCTTC.

CDR3: CASSQGAPSYGYTF. The CDR3 DNA reads TGTGCCAGCAGCCAGGGTGCCCCTAGCTATGGCTACACCTTC. The chain recombines TRBV2 with TRBJ1-2, with D possibly being TRBD1 (5 bases). Trimming left V 6 bases short and J 4 bases short, with 15 bases between. The V gene's germline CDR1 is SNHLY and CDR2 FYNNEI. The CDR3 sequence is 14 residues long.

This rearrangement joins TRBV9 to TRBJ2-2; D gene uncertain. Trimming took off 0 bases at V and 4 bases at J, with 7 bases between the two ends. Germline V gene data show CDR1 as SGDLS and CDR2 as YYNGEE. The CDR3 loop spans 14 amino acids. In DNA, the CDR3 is TGTGCCAGCAGCGTAGTTTCAGGCACCGGGGAGCTGTTTTTT. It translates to CASSVVSGTGELFF. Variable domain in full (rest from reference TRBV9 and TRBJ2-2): DSGVTQTPKHLITATGQRVTLRCSPRSGDLSVYWYQQSLDQGLQFLIQYYNGEERAKGNILERFSAQQFPDLHSELNLSSLELGDSALYFCASSVVSGTGELFFGEGSRLTVL.

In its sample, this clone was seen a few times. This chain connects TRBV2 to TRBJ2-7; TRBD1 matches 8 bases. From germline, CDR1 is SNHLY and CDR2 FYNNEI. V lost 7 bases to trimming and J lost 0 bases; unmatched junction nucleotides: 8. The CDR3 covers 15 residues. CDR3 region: CASIRPGQVSYEQYF. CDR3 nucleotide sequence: TGTGCCAGCATTAGACCGGGACAGGTCTCCTACGAGCAGTACTTC.

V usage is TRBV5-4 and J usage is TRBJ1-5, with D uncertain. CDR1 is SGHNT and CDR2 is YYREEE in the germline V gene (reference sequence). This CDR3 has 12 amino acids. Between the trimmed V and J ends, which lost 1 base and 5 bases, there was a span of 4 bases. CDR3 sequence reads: CASSLPDQPQHF. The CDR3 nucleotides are TGTGCCAGCAGCTTGCCCGATCAGCCCCAGCATTTT.

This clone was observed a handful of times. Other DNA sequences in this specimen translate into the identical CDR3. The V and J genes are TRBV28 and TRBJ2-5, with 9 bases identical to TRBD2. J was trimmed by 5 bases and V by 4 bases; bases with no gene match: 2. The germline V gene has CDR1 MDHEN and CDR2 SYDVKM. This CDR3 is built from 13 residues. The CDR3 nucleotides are TGTGCCAGCAGTTGGACTAGCGTGGAGACCCAGTACTTC. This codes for CASSWTSVETQYF.

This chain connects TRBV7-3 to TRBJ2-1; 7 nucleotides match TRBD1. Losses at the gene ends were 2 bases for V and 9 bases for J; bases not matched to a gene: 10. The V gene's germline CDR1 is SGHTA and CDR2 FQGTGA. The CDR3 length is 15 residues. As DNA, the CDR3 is TGTGCCAGCAGCTTACCACAGGGGCTGTACTTTGAGCAGTTCTTC. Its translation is CASSLPQGLYFEQFF.

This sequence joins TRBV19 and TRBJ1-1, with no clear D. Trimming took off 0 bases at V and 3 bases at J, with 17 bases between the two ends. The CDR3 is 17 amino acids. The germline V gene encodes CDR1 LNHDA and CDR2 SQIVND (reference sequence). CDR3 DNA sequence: TGTGCCAGTAGTATAGATCCGCGCAGGTCCATGGACACTGAAGCTTTCTTT. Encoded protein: CASSIDPRRSMDTEAFF.

CDR3: CASSEPSTGNYGYTF. CDR3 DNA sequence: TGTGCCAGCAGTGAACCCTCTACAGGGAACTATGGCTACACCTTC. The V call is TRBV6-1, the J call TRBJ1-2, with D possibly being TRBD1 (6 bases). The CDR3 totals 15 residues. CDR1 and CDR2 from the germline V gene are MNHNS and SASEGT. V was clipped by 2 bases and J by 2 bases, with 12 bases between them.

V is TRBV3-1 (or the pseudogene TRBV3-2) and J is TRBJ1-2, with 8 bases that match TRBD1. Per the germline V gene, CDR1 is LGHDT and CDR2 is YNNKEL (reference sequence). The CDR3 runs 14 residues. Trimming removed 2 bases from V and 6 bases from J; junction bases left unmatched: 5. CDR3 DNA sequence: TGTGCCAGCAGCCAACCGGACAGGGCCGATGGCTACACCTTC. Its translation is CASSQPDRADGYTF.

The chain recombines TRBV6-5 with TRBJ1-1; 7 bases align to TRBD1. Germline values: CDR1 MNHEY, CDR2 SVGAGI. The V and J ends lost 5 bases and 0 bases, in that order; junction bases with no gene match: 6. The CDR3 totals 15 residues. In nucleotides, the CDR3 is TGTGCCAGCAGTAACAGGGGACACTTGAACACTGAAGCTTTCTTT. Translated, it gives CASSNRGHLNTEAFF.

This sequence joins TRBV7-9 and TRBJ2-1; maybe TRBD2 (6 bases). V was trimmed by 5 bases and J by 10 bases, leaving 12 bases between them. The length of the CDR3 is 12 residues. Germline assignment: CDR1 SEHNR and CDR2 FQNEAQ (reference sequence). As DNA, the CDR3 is TGTGCCAGCAGCCCCCTTGGGGGGGAGCAGTTCTTC. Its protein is CASSPLGGEQFF.

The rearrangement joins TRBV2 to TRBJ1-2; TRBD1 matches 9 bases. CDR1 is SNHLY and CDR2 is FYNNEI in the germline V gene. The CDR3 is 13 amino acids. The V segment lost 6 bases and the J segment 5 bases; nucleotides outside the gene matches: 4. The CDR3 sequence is CASRGTGLYGYTF. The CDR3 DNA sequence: TGTGCCAGCAGGGGGACAGGGTTATATGGCTACACCTTC.

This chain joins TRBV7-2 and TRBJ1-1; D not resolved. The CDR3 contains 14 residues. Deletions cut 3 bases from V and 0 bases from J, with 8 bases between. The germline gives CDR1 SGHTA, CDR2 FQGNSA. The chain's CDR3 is CASSFVQMNTEAFF. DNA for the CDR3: TGTGCCAGCAGCTTTGTGCAGATGAACACTGAAGCTTTCTTT.

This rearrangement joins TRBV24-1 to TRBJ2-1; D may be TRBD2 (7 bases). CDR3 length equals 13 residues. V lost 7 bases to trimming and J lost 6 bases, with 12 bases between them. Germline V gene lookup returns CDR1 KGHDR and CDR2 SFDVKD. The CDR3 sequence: CATRAGARNEQFF. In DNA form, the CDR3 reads TGTGCCACCAGGGCGGGGGCTCGCAATGAGCAGTTCTTC.

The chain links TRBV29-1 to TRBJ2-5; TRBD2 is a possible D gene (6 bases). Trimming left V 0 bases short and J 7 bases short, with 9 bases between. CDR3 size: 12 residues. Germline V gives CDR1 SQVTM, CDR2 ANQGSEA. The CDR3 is CSVEDGAGTQYF. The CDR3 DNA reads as TGCAGCGTTGAAGACGGAGCGGGGACCCAGTACTTC.

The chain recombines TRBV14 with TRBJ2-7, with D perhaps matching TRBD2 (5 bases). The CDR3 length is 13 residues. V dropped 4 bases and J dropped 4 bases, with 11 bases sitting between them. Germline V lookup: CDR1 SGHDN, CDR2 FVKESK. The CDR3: CASSPTSGYEQYV. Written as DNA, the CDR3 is TGTGCCAGCAGCCCTACGTCGGGATACGAGCAGTACGTC.

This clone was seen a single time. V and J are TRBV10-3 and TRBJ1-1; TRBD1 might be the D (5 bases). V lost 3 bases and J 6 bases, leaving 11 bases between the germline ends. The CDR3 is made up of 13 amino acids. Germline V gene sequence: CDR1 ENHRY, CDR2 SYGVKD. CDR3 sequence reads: CAISEGVLAEAFF. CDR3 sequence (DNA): TGTGCCATCAGTGAAGGGGTTCTCGCTGAAGCTTTCTTT.

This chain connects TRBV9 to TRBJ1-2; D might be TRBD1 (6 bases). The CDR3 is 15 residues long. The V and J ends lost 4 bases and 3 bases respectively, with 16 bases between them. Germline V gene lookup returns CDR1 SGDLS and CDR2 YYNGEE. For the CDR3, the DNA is TGTGCCAGCAGCCCAGAGCCTACAGGGCACTATGGCTACACCTTC. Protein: CASSPEPTGHYGYTF.

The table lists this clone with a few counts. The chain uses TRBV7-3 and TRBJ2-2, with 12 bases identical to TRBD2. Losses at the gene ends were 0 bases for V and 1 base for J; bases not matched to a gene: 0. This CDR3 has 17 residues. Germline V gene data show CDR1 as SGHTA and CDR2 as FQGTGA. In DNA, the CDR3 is TGTGCCAGCAGCTTAACGGGACTAGCGGGGAACACCGGGGAGCTGTTTTTT. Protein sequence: CASSLTGLAGNTGELFF.

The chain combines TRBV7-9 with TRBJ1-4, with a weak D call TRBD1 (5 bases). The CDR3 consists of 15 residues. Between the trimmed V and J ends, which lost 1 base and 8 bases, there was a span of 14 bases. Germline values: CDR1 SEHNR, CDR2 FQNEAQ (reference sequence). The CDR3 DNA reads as TGTGCCAGCAGCTTAGTGGAAGGGGTTGGAGAAAAACTGTTTTTT. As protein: CASSLVEGVGEKLFF.

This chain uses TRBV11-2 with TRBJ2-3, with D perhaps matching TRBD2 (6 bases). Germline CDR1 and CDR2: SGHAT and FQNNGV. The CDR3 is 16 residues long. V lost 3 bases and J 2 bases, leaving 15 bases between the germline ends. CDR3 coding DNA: TGTGCCAGCAGCTTGGGTCTTGCGGGGATCACAGATACGCAGTATTTT. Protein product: CASSLGLAGITDTQYF.

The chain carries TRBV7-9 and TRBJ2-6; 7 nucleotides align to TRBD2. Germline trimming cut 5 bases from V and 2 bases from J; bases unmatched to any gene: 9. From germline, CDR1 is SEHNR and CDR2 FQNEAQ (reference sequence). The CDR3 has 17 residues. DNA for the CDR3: TGTGCCAGCAGCCATACGCGGGAGTTAGCTGGGGCCAACGTCCTGACTTTC. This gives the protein CASSHTRELAGANVLTF.

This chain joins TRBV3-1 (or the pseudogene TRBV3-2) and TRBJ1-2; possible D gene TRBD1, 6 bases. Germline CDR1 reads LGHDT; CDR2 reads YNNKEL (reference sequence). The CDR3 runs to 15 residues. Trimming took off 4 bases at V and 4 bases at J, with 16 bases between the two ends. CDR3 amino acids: CASSPTRQETYGYTF. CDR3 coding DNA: TGTGCCAGCAGCCCCACAAGACAGGAGACCTATGGCTACACCTTC.

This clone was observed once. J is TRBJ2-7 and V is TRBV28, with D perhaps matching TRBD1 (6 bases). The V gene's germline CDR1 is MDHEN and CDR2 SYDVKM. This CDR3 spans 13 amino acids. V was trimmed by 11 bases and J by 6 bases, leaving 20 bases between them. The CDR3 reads CALQGNVRGEQYF. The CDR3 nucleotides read TGTGCCTTACAGGGAAACGTGAGGGGCGAGCAGTACTTC. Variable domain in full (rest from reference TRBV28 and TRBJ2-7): DVKVTQSSRYLVKRTGEKVFLECVQDMDHENMFWYRQDPGLGLRLIYFSYDVKMKEKGDIPEGYSVSREKKERFSLILESASTNQTSMYLCALQGNVRGEQYFGPGTRLTVT.